Sequencing of this T cell receptor (beta chain) was carried out in a study of T cell clones after liver transplantation. As for the study in general: Three of the eight recipients were HCV-positive; the rest had non-autoimmune, non-viral transplant indications.

Thawed unstimulated PBMCs were FACS-sorted by CD3, CD4 and CD8 into two populations. The data were produced by immunoSEQ multiplex PCR, yet TCRdb's version contains in-frame clones alone and is incomplete. The data hold about 85,000 clones, with roughly four fifths observed a single time. The junction had 6 bases not matched to a gene; V was cut back by 6 bases and J by 6 bases. CDR1 LNHDA and CDR2 SQIVND come from the germline V gene (reference sequence). The CDR3 covers 13 residues. This receptor was obtained from a human patient who received a liver transplant. Some T cells may be provided by the graft donor. Sequencing used CD4+ T cells from blood, obtained just over 45 months after liver transplant. This chain links TRBV19 with TRBJ2-5, with TRBD1 matching over 8 bases. The DNA of the CDR3 is TGTGCCAGTAGCCCGAACAGGGGGAAGACCCAGTACTTC. This sequence encodes CASSPNRGKTQYF. Variable domain in full (rest from reference TRBV19 and TRBJ2-5): DGGITQSPKYLFRKEGQNVTLSCEQNLNHDAMYWYRQDPGQGLRLIYYSQIVNDFQKGDIAEGYSVSREKKESFPLTVTSAQKNPTAFYLCASSPNRGKTQYFGPGTRLLVL.